Listed below are T cell receptor beta chains from one sample, sequenced in a study of cytomegalovirus exposure and HLA in healthy donors. Using immunoSEQ multiplex PCR, the repertoire was profiled, and TCRdb retains in-frame clones only, with some absent. The repertoire includes approximately 81,000 clones, around 76% of them detected once, and about 6.2% sits in the top ten. Sequenced: PBMCs. All receptors come from a woman between 50 and 59 years old in good health and CMV-seropositive. Each CDR3 is given with its conserved first and last residue. The D gene is left open where the match is weak. Rows may omit the clone size; those that give it use once, few, many or a size class.

D gene: NA; V gene: TRBV4-1; J gene: TRBJ1-5; clone size: NA; CDR3 DNA: TGCGCCAGCAGCCAAGATGGGACTGGGATTAGGCCCCAGCATTTT; CDR3 protein: CASSQDGTGIRPQHF
D gene: TRBD2; V gene: TRBV7-2; J gene: TRBJ2-1; clone size: NA; CDR3 DNA: TGTGCCAGCAGCGCCGGGAGGGCCAGAAATGAGCAGTTCTTC; CDR3 protein: CASSAGRARNEQFF
D gene: TRBD1; V gene: TRBV28; J gene: TRBJ2-1; clone size: NA; CDR3 DNA: TGTGCCAGCAGTTCACAGGGGTTGATCTACAATGAGCAGTTCTTC; CDR3 protein: CASSSQGLIYNEQFF
D gene: NA; V gene: TRBV4-1; J gene: TRBJ1-5; clone size: NA; CDR3 DNA: TGCGCCAGCAGCCAAGATAGGACAGCTAATCAGCCCCAGCATTTT; CDR3 protein: CASSQDRTANQPQHF
D gene: TRBD1; V gene: TRBV9; J gene: TRBJ1-4; clone size: NA; CDR3 DNA: TGTGCCAGCAGCTCAGGACAGGCCGCGGTAAAACTGTTTTTT; CDR3 protein: CASSSGQAAVKLFF
D gene: TRBD2; V gene: TRBV30; J gene: TRBJ2-5; clone size: NA; CDR3 DNA: TGTGCCTGGACTAGCGGGGGAGAGACCCAGTACTTC; CDR3 protein: CAWTSGGETQYF
D gene: TRBD2; V gene: TRBV5-1; J gene: TRBJ2-5; clone size: NA; CDR3 DNA: TGCGCCAGCAGCCCGACTAGCGGGGAGTACCAGTACTTC; CDR3 protein: CASSPTSGEYQYF
D gene: NA; V gene: TRBV28; J gene: TRBJ2-3; clone size: once; CDR3 DNA: TGTGCCAGCAGTTTGGCGGGGCACAATACGCAGTATTTT; CDR3 protein: CASSLAGHNTQYF
D gene: NA; V gene: TRBV5-5; J gene: TRBJ1-2; clone size: once; CDR3 DNA: TGTGCCAGCAGCTTGTTGACAGGCGCTAACTATGGCTACACCTTC; CDR3 protein: CASSLLTGANYGYTF
D gene: NA; V gene: TRBV11-3; J gene: TRBJ2-3; clone size: NA; CDR3 DNA: TGTGCCAGCAGCATCTCTAGCACAGATACGCAGTATTTT; CDR3 protein: CASSISSTDTQYF
D gene: NA; V gene: TRBV18; J gene: TRBJ2-4; clone size: NA; CDR3 DNA: TGTGCCAGCTCGCAAGGCATGGGGCAGGGCAAAAACATTCAGTACTTC; CDR3 protein: CASSQGMGQGKNIQYF
D gene: NA; V gene: TRBV5-1; J gene: TRBJ2-5; clone size: NA; CDR3 DNA: TGCGCCAGCAGCTTGCGAGAGTTAGAGACCCAGTACTTC; CDR3 protein: CASSLRELETQYF
D gene: NA; V gene: TRBV5-4; J gene: TRBJ2-7; clone size: NA; CDR3 DNA: TGTGCCAGCAGCGCCGGTCCTGGAGTGTACGAGCAGTACTTC; CDR3 protein: CASSAGPGVYEQYF
D gene: TRBD2; V gene: TRBV9; J gene: TRBJ2-3; clone size: NA; CDR3 DNA: TGTGCCAGCAGCTCCGGGACTAGCGGGACCACAGATACGCAGTATTTT; CDR3 protein: CASSSGTSGTTDTQYF
D gene: NA; V gene: TRBV2; J gene: TRBJ1-6; clone size: once; CDR3 DNA: TGTGCCAGCAGACAAGGTGCGGGGGGCTTTGGTAATTCACCCCTCCACTTT; CDR3 protein: CASRQGAGGFGNSPLHF
D gene: NA; V gene: TRBV30; J gene: TRBJ2-7; clone size: NA; CDR3 DNA: TGTGCCTGGAGTGTTGGTGGAGAGGTTTACGAGCAGTACTTC; CDR3 protein: CAWSVGGEVYEQYF
D gene: NA; V gene: TRBV7-9; J gene: TRBJ2-5; clone size: NA; CDR3 DNA: TGTGCCAGCAGCTTAGCGACTCCGGAGACCCAGTACTTC; CDR3 protein: CASSLATPETQYF
D gene: NA; V gene: TRBV10-3; J gene: TRBJ2-7; clone size: NA; CDR3 DNA: TGTGCCATCAGTGACAGGAAATCCTACGAGCAGTACTTC; CDR3 protein: CAISDRKSYEQYF
D gene: NA; V gene: TRBV19; J gene: TRBJ2-2; clone size: NA; CDR3 DNA: TGTGCCAGTAGTATTAGCGGCTCCGGAACCGGGGAGCTGTTTTTT; CDR3 protein: CASSISGSGTGELFF
D gene: NA; V gene: TRBV2; J gene: TRBJ1-4; clone size: NA; CDR3 DNA: TGTGCCAGCCGCAGGGCAACTAATGAAAAACTGTTTTTT; CDR3 protein: CASRRATNEKLFF
D gene: TRBD2; V gene: TRBV9; J gene: TRBJ2-3; clone size: NA; CDR3 DNA: TGTGCCAGCGCAGCGGGAGAAGGTACAGATACGCAGTATTTT; CDR3 protein: CASAAGEGTDTQYF
D gene: NA; V gene: TRBV7-8; J gene: TRBJ2-7; clone size: NA; CDR3 DNA: TGTGCCAGCAGCTTAGTGGAGGACTACGAGCAGTACTTC; CDR3 protein: CASSLVEDYEQYF
D gene: NA; V gene: TRBV9; J gene: TRBJ2-2; clone size: NA; CDR3 DNA: TGTGCCAGCAGCGTAGGGGGCGGCACCGGGGAGCTGTTTTTT; CDR3 protein: CASSVGGGTGELFF
D gene: NA; V gene: TRBV5-6; J gene: TRBJ2-2; clone size: NA; CDR3 DNA: TGTGCCAGCAGCTTGGTTGGAGGAAGGCCCGGGGAGCTGTTTTTT; CDR3 protein: CASSLVGGRPGELFF